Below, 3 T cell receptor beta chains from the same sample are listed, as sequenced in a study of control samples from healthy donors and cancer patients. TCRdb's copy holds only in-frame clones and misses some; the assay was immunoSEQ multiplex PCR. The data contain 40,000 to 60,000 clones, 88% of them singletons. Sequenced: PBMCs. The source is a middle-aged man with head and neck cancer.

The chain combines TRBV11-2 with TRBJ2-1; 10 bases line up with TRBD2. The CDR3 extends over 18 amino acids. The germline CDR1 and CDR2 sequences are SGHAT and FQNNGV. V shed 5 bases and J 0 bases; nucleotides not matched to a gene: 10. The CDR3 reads CASSQIAGGQSSYNEQFF. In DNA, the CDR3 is TGTGCCAGCAGCCAGATAGCGGGAGGCCAAAGCTCCTACAATGAGCAGTTCTTC.

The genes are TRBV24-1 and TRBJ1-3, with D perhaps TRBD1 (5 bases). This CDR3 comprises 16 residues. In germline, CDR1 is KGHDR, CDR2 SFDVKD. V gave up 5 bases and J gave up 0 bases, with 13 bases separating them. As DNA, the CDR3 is TGTGCCACCAGTGCTCGGGGCCTCTTCTCTGGAAACACCATATATTTT. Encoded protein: CATSARGLFSGNTIYF.

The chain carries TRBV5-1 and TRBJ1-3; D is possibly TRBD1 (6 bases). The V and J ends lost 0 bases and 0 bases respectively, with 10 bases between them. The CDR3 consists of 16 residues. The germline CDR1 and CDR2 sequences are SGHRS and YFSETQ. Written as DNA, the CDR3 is TGCGCCAGCAGCTTGGAAGGGGGAACCTCTGGAAACACCATATATTTT. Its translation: CASSLEGGTSGNTIYF.